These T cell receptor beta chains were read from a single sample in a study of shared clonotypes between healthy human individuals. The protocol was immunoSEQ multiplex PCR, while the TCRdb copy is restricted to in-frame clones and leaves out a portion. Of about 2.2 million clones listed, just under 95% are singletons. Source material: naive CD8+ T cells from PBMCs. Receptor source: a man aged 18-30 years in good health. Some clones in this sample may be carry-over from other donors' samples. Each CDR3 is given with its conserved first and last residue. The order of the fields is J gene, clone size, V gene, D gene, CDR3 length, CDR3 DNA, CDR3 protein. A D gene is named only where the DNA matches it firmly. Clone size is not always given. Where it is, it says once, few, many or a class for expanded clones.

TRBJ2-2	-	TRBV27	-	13	TGTGCCAGCAGTTTATGGCCGGCAGGAGAGCTGTTTTTT	CASSLWPAGELFF
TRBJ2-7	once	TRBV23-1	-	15	TGCGCCAGCAGTCTACGGGACCTCCCCGCCCTCGAGCAGTACTTC	CASSLRDLPALEQYF
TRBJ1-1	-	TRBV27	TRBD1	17	TGTGCCAGCAGTTTAATCCAGGGGGCGGGCGGTGGCACTGAAGCTTTCTTT	CASSLIQGAGGGTEAFF
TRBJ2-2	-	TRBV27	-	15	TGTGCCAGCAGTTTGGGGGGGCGGACCACCGGGGAGCTGTTTTTT	CASSLGGRTTGELFF
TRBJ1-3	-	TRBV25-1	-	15	TGTGCCAGCAGTGAGAGCCACAGGATAAGAAACACCATATATTTT	CASSESHRIRNTIYF
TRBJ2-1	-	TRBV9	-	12	TGTGCCAGCAGCGTAGCTAGTAGTGAGCAGTTCTTC	CASSVASSEQFF
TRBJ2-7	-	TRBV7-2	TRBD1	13	TGTGCCAGCAGGACAGGGCCTCCCTACGAGCAGTACTTC	CASRTGPPYEQYF
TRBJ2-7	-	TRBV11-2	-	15	TGTGCCAGCAGCCCCGGGCGCGGTAGCTCCTACGAGCAGTACTTC	CASSPGRGSSYEQYF
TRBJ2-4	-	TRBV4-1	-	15	TGCGCCAGCAGCCAAGAATGGAATGACAAAAACATTCAGTACTTC	CASSQEWNDKNIQYF
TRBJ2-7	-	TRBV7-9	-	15	TGTGCCAGCAACTTTCTGGGGGGCGACTACTACGAGCAGTACTTC	CASNFLGGDYYEQYF
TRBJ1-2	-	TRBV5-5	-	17	TGTGCCAGCAGCTGGATAATATTGGACAGCTCTAACTATGGCTACACCTTC	CASSWIILDSSNYGYTF
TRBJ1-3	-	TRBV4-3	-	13	TGCGCCAGCAGCCAACGGACCCGGGACAAGCTAAATTTT	CASSQRTRDKLNF
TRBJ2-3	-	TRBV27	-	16	TGTGCCAGCAGATCGCGGGACGGGGCACAAGGAAGGGCGCAGTATTTT	CASRSRDGAQGRAQYF
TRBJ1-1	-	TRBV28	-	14	TGTGCCAGCAGCTCGGGACAAATGTTGACTGAAGCTTTCTTT	CASSSGQMLTEAFF
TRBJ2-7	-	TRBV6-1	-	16	TGTGCCAGCAGTGATCTGGTGACAGGACCTTCCTACGAGCAGTACTTC	CASSDLVTGPSYEQYF
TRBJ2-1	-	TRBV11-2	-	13	TGTGCCAGCAGCTTACTAGCGATGAATGAGCAGTTCTTC	CASSLLAMNEQFF
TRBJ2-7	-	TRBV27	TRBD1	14	TGTGCCAGCAACATTGGGACAGGGGTGGGCGAGCAGTACTTC	CASNIGTGVGEQYF
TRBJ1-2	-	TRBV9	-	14	TGTGCCAGCAGCGTAGTTGGGAGAAACTCAGGCTACACCTTC	CASSVVGRNSGYTF
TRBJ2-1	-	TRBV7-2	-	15	TGTGCCAGCAGCTACCGGGACTGGACTTACAATGAGCAGTTCTTC	CASSYRDWTYNEQFF
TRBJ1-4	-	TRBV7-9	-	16	TGTGCCAGCAGCAGGGGACCACAGGCAACTAATGAAAAACTGTTTTTT	CASSRGPQATNEKLFF
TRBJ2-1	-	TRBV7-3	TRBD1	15	TGTGCCAGCAGCTTACGGCAGGGGGCGAGCAATGAGCAGTTCTTC	CASSLRQGASNEQFF
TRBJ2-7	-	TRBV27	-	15	TGTGCCAGCAGTTTATATCGGGGGGCGGTGTGGGAGCAGTACTTC	CASSLYRGAVWEQYF
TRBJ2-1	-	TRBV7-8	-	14	TGTGCCAGCAGCTTAAGGGGTAGCGTCGGTGAGCAGTTCTTC	CASSLRGSVGEQFF
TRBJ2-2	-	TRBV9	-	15	TGTGCCAGCAGCGTGGGGCGGACTAACACCGGGGAGCTGTTTTTT	CASSVGRTNTGELFF
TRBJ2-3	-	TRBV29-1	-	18	TGCAGCGTTGGGAATAGTCTAGCGAGTGTTCGTCGGACAGATACGCAGTATTTT	CSVGNSLASVRRTDTQYF
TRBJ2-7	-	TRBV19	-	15	TGTGCCAGTAGCGCCGGTCGGGGGGCCTCCTACGAGCAGTACTTC	CASSAGRGASYEQYF
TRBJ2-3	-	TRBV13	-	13	TGTGCCAGCAGCGTTCCCTCCGGGGATACGCAGTATTTT	CASSVPSGDTQYF
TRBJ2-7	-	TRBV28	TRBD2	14	TGTGCCAGCAGTTTTTTGTGGGGGGGAGAGGAGCAGTACTTC	CASSFLWGGEEQYF
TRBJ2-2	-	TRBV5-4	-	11	TGTGCCAGCAGCTCGGAGGGGGAGCTGTTTTTT	CASSSEGELFF
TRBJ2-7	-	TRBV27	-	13	TGTGCCAGCAGTCCAGGGGGGGCCTACGAGCAGTACTTC	CASSPGGAYEQYF
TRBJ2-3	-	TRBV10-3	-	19	TGTGCCATCAGTGAGTCGGAAAAGGGGGGAGCCTTGGGGACAGATACGCAGTATTTT	CAISESEKGGALGTDTQYF
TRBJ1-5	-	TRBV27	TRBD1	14	TGTGCCAGCTCCGACAGGGCCCCCAATCAGCCCCAGCATTTT	CASSDRAPNQPQHF
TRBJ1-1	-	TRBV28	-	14	TGTGCCAGCAGTTTATTTGCCGAGAACACTGAAGCTTTCTTT	CASSLFAENTEAFF
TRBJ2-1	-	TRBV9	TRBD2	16	TGTGCCAGCGGCCCTGATGCGGGAGTGTCCTACAATGAGCAGTTCTTC	CASGPDAGVSYNEQFF
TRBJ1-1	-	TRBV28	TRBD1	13	TGTGCCAGCGGACAGGAGTTGAACACTGAAGCTTTCTTT	CASGQELNTEAFF
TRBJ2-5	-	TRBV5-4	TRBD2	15	TGTGCCAGCAGCCCCGGTGTACTAGCGTTAGAGACCCAGTACTTC	CASSPGVLALETQYF
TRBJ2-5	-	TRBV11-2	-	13	TGTGCCAGCAGCACGCGTGGGGAGGAGACCCAGTACTTC	CASSTRGEETQYF
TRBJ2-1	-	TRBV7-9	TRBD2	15	TGTGCCAGCAGCTTTGCGGGGGATGATTACAATGAGCAGTTCTTC	CASSFAGDDYNEQFF
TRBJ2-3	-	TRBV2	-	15	TGTGCCAGCGAGTTGGGCAGGGGAAGGACAGATACGCAGTATTTT	CASELGRGRTDTQYF
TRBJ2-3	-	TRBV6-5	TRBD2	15	TGTGCCAGCAGTACCCGAGCGGGAGGCACAGATACGCAGTATTTT	CASSTRAGGTDTQYF
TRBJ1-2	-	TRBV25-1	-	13	TGTGCCAGCAGTGAAGGGGCAGGGTATGGCTACACCTTC	CASSEGAGYGYTF
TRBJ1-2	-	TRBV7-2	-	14	TGTGCCAGCAGCTTAGTCGGGCAGGGGTATGGCTACACCTTC	CASSLVGQGYGYTF
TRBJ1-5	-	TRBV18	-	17	TGTGCCAGCTCACCGACAACCATTGACTATAGCAATCAGCCCCAGCATTTT	CASSPTTIDYSNQPQHF
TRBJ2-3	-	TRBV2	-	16	TGTGCCAGCAGTGATTGGACAGAGTTACACACAGATACGCAGTATTTT	CASSDWTELHTDTQYF
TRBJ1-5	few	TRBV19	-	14	TGTGCCAGTAGTATAATGGCAGGGCCTCAGCCCCAGCATTTT	CASSIMAGPQPQHF
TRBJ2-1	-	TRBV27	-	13	TGTGCCAGCAGTTTTAACAGGGCGAATGAGCAGTTCTTC	CASSFNRANEQFF
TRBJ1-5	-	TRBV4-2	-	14	TGTGCCAGCAGCCAAGTGGTGGGAGGTCAGCCCCAGCATTTT	CASSQVVGGQPQHF
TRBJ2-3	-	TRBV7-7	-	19	TGTGCCAGCAGATTTAGGCGCCGTTTTCGGGAGCGGTGCACAGATACGCAGTATTTT	CASRFRRRFRERCTDTQYF